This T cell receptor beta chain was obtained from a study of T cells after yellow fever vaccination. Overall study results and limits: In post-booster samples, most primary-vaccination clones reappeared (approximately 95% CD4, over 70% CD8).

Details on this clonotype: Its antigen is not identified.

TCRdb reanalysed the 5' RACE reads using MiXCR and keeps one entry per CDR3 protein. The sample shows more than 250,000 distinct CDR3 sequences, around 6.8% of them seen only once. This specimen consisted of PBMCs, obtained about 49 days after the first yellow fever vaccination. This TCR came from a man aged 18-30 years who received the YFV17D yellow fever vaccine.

The CDR3 protein is CASSERGGRQETQYF. In DNA, the CDR3 is TGTGCCAGCAGCGAGAGGGGTGGGAGACAAGAGACCCAGTACTTC. The rearrangement links TRBV7-2 to TRBJ2-5, with D perhaps matching TRBD1 or TRBD2 (5 bases each). V lost 5 bases and J lost 2, with 15 bases in between. The CDR3 spans 15 residues. Germline-derived CDR1 and CDR2 are SGHTA and FQGNSA.